These 27 T cell receptor beta chains were sequenced from one sample in a study of immune evolution from preneoplasia to lung adenocarcinoma. Here immunoSEQ multiplex PCR was the method, and the copy in TCRdb shows in-frame clones only, minus some. Of several thousand clones in the sample, 85% to 90% were seen once. The specimen sequenced was FFPE invasive lung adenocarcinoma tissue. These receptors came from a person aged 65 to 85 with invasive lung adenocarcinoma.

The chain joins TRBV4-1 to TRBJ1-1, with D possibly being TRBD1 (6 bases). V dropped 0 bases and J dropped 5 bases, with 19 bases sitting between them. CDR3 length equals 17 residues. Looked up from germline, CDR1 is MGHRA and CDR2 is YSYEKL. The CDR3 loop reads CASSQDPQGHWRTEAFF. The CDR3 DNA reads as TGCGCCAGCAGCCAAGATCCCCAGGGGCATTGGAGGACTGAAGCTTTCTTT.

This clone was observed a few times. The CDR3 DNA follows: TGTGCCACCAGACAGAACCAAGTTTATGAGCAGTTCTTC. As protein: CATRQNQVYEQFF. The chain has TRBV6-1 and TRBJ2-1, with D possibly matching TRBD1 (5 bases). CDR1 MNHNS and CDR2 SASEGT come from the germline V gene. Between the trimmed V and J ends, which lost 10 bases and 8 bases, there was a span of 18 bases. CDR3 length: 13 residues.

This chain links TRBV7-8 with TRBJ2-7, with D tentatively TRBD2 (6 bases). The length of the CDR3 is 12 residues. The germline V and J ends were trimmed by 0 bases and 7 bases, with 7 bases remaining between them. CDR1 SGHVS and CDR2 FQNEAQ come from the germline V gene. CDR3 bases: TGTGCCAGCAGCTTAGCGCGGGGTGAGCAGTACTTC. Its translation is CASSLARGEQYF. Complete variable domain (other parts from reference TRBV7-8 and TRBJ2-7): GAGVSQSPRYKVAKRGQDVALRCDPISGHVSLFWYQQALGQGPEFLTYFQNEAQLDKSGLPSDRFFAERPEGSVSTLKIQRTQQEDSAVYLCASSLARGEQYFGPGTRLTVT.

V and J are TRBV30 and TRBJ2-7, with D possibly TRBD2 on 5 matching bases. The ends were cut back, 4 bases at V and 7 bases at J, with 23 bases in the middle. Germline CDR1 is GTSNPN and CDR2 is SVGIG (reference sequence). The CDR3 runs to 15 residues. The CDR3 nucleotides are TGTGCCTGGATGCGCGGGCAGGTTGTGTCCGGGGAGCAGTACTTC. Translation: CAWMRGQVVSGEQYF.

This chain uses TRBV20-1 with TRBJ2-7, with D possibly matching TRBD1 (6 bases). Germline V lookup: CDR1 DFQATT, CDR2 SNEGSKA (reference sequence). Trimming took 4 bases from V and 3 from J, leaving 7 bases between them. The CDR3 length is 11 residues. As DNA, the CDR3 is TGCAGTGCTAAACAGGGCTACGAGCAGTACTTC. Translated, it gives CSAKQGYEQYF.

The J gene is TRBJ1-5, the V gene TRBV19, with D unresolved. CDR1 is LNHDA and CDR2 is SQIVND in the germline V gene (reference sequence). Trimming took 5 bases from V and 3 from J, leaving 17 bases between them. This CDR3 region has 16 residues. The CDR3 here is CASSSEGVGNNQPQHF. For the CDR3, the DNA is TGTGCCAGTAGTTCAGAGGGCGTGGGCAACAATCAGCCCCAGCATTTT. Based on the CDR3 plus reference TRBV19 and TRBJ1-5, the full variable domain is DGGITQSPKYLFRKEGQNVTLSCEQNLNHDAMYWYRQDPGQGLRLIYYSQIVNDFQKGDIAEGYSVSREKKESFPLTVTSAQKNPTAFYLCASSSEGVGNNQPQHFGDGTRLSIL.

V is TRBV29-1 and J is TRBJ2-1; D gene ambiguous. V was pared by 4 bases and J by 5 bases, with 12 bases between. The germline V gene encodes CDR1 SQVTM and CDR2 ANQGSEA. The CDR3 length is 13 residues. The CDR3 loop reads CSVAGPENNEQFF. The CDR3 DNA is TGCAGCGTTGCCGGGCCCGAAAACAATGAGCAGTTCTTC.

The CDR3 spells CASSLDGGYTF. CDR3 in DNA: TGTGCCAGCAGCTTAGATGGCGGCTACACCTTC. This chain connects TRBV7-9 to TRBJ1-2; D gene ambiguous. The ends were cut back, 1 base at V and 8 bases at J, with 5 bases in the middle. The CDR3 length is 11 residues. The germline gives CDR1 SEHNR, CDR2 FQNEAQ (reference sequence).

V is TRBV5-6 and J is TRBJ2-5, with a weak D call TRBD1 (5 bases). V was trimmed by 1 base and J by 5 bases, leaving 6 bases between them. This CDR3 has 12 residues. Looked up from germline, CDR1 is SGHDT and CDR2 is YYEEEE. CDR3 nucleotides: TGTGCCAGCAGCTTGAGGGGTGAGACCCAGTACTTC. It specifies CASSLRGETQYF.

The V and J genes are TRBV28 and TRBJ1-2, with 8 bases aligning to TRBD1. CDR3 length: 15 amino acids. J gave up 7 bases and V 1 base, and 8 bases lay outside the gene matches. Per the germline V gene, CDR1 is MDHEN and CDR2 is SYDVKM. CDR3 sequence: CASSLYGQGFSGYTF. CDR3 nucleotide sequence: TGTGCCAGCAGTTTATATGGACAGGGTTTTAGTGGCTACACCTTC.

The chain has TRBV9 and TRBJ1-1; no definite D call. The V gene lost 5 bases and the J gene lost 4 bases, with 12 bases spanning the gap. The CDR3 contains 13 residues. CDR1 and CDR2 (germline): SGDLS, YYNGEE. Here the CDR3 reads CASSKEGGTEAFF. The DNA for the CDR3 is TGTGCCAGCAGTAAGGAGGGAGGCACTGAAGCTTTCTTT.

The gene calls are TRBV7-3 and TRBJ2-3; D is unresolved. Trimming removed 5 bases at V and 5 bases at J, with 11 bases between. The CDR3 loop spans 13 amino acids. Per germline, CDR1 SGHTA and CDR2 FQGTGA. This chain's CDR3 is CASSANTGDTQYF. In nucleotides, the CDR3 is TGTGCCAGCAGCGCAAACACCGGAGATACGCAGTATTTT. Variable domain in full (rest from reference TRBV7-3 and TRBJ2-3): GAGVSQTPSNKVTEKGKYVELRCDPISGHTALYWYRQSLGQGPEFLIYFQGTGAADDSGLPNDRFFAVRPEGSVSTLKIQRTERGDSAVYLCASSANTGDTQYFGPGTRLTVL.

The chain joins TRBV30 to TRBJ2-2, with TRBD1 identical over 7 bases. The CDR3 is made up of 14 amino acids. V lost 4 bases to trimming and J lost 1 base; unmatched junction nucleotides: 3. The germline CDR1 and CDR2 sequences are GTSNPN and SVGIG (reference sequence). The CDR3 region is CAWNQGVNTGELFF. CDR3 in DNA: TGTGCCTGGAACCAGGGGGTGAACACCGGGGAGCTGTTTTTT.

The chain employs TRBV28 and TRBJ1-2, with 8 bases aligning to TRBD1. Germline V gene sequence: CDR1 MDHEN, CDR2 SYDVKM. There are 11 residues in the CDR3. Trimming took 5 bases from V and 7 from J; bases not matched to a gene: 0. DNA for the CDR3: TGTGCCAGCAGTGACAGGGGTGGCTACACCTTC. Translated: CASSDRGGYTF.

The chain carries TRBV6-5 and TRBJ2-3; 10 nucleotides agree with TRBD1. The V and J ends lost 2 bases and 5 bases, in that order; junction bases with no gene match: 4. Germline-derived CDR1 and CDR2 are MNHEY and SVGAGI. The CDR3 has 15 residues. CDR3 amino acids: CASSYEGQGKDTQYF. The CDR3 region has the DNA TGTGCCAGCAGTTACGAGGGACAGGGGAAAGATACGCAGTATTTT.

The rearrangement links TRBV30 to TRBJ1-5, with unresolved D. Germline values: CDR1 GTSNPN, CDR2 SVGIG (reference sequence). The V and J ends lost 1 base and 1 base respectively, with 8 bases between them. The CDR3 has 14 residues. The CDR3 DNA reads as TGTGCCTGGAGTGATGGCGGAAGCAATCAGCCCCAGCATTTT. Amino acid sequence: CAWSDGGSNQPQHF.

The chain has TRBV6-6 and TRBJ1-2, with D unresolved. Trimming took 9 bases from V and 2 from J, leaving 13 bases between them. The CDR3 consists of 13 residues. Germline-derived CDR1 and CDR2 are MNHNY and SVGAGI (reference sequence). The CDR3 loop is CASTILGNYGYTF. CDR3 in DNA: TGTGCCAGTACGATACTAGGGAACTATGGCTACACCTTC.

The chain recombines TRBV6-5 with TRBJ1-1; maybe TRBD1 (6 bases). Per germline, CDR1 MNHEY and CDR2 SVGAGI. The length of the CDR3 is 15 residues. The V end was cut by 2 bases, the J end by 7 bases, with 17 bases between. CDR3 nucleotides: TGTGCCAGCAGTTACACCGTCCACCCACAGGGTGAAGCTTTCTTT. Amino acid sequence: CASSYTVHPQGEAFF.

The chain is built from TRBV7-9 and TRBJ2-5, with TRBD2 identical over 10 bases. V lost 5 bases and J lost 3; bases outside the gene matches: 9. CDR1 and CDR2 from the germline V gene are SEHNR and FQNEAQ (reference sequence). This CDR3 comprises 16 residues. In DNA, the CDR3 is TGTGCCAGCAGCCCAACCTCCGGACTAGCGGAAGAGACCCAGTACTTC. This sequence encodes CASSPTSGLAEETQYF.

V gene TRBV6-6 combines with J gene TRBJ1-2; D might be TRBD1 (6 bases). CDR3 length: 14 residues. V lost 1 base, J lost 1 base, and 7 bases lay in between. Germline loops: CDR1 MNHNY, CDR2 SVGAGI (reference sequence). The CDR3 is CASSYWDNNYGYTF. CDR3 bases: TGTGCCAGCAGTTACTGGGACAATAACTATGGCTACACCTTC.

The chain carries TRBV28 and TRBJ1-2; weak D call: TRBD1 (6 bases). V lost 7 bases and J lost 4, with 16 bases in between. The CDR3 runs to 14 residues. From germline, CDR1 is MDHEN and CDR2 SYDVKM. The CDR3 sequence: CASNSGGRGYGYTF. The CDR3 DNA sequence: TGTGCCAGCAACAGCGGGGGGCGCGGCTATGGCTACACCTTC.

The chain couples TRBV29-1 to TRBJ2-7; possibly TRBD1 or TRBD2 for D (7 bases each). The CDR3 has 14 amino acids. Deletions cut 5 bases from V and 2 bases from J, with 16 bases between. Germline CDR1 and CDR2: SQVTM and ANQGSEA. CDR3 in amino acids: CSVQSGTVPYEQYF. CDR3 sequence (DNA): TGCAGCGTTCAAAGCGGGACAGTCCCCTACGAGCAGTACTTC.

The chain has TRBV18 and TRBJ2-6; 14 bases fit TRBD2. The trim removed 3 bases at V and 1 base at J, leaving 2 bases unmatched. There are 18 residues in the CDR3. Per the germline V gene, CDR1 is KGHSH and CDR2 is LQKENI. The CDR3 loop reads CASSPGTSGSSGANVLTF. In DNA, the CDR3 is TGTGCCAGCTCACCGGGGACTAGCGGGAGTTCTGGGGCCAACGTCCTGACTTTC.

For this clone: At one of its ends the junction is not consistent with the germline gene, which may arise from a read error. The chain combines TRBV11-2 with TRBJ2-3, with 10 bases that match TRBD2. The CDR3 loop spans 18 amino acids. CDR1 is SGHAT, CDR2 FQNNGV, per germline. The CDR3 reads CVSSPGGKAGGPGDTQYF. CDR3 DNA: TGTGTCAGCAGCCCCGGCGGGAAAGCGGGAGGGCCTGGGGATACGCAGTATTTT.

This sequence joins TRBV10-3 and TRBJ2-7, with D uncertain. This CDR3 is 14 amino acids long. Trimming removed 0 bases from V and 0 bases from J, with 6 bases in between. From germline, CDR1 is ENHRY and CDR2 SYGVKD. The DNA of the CDR3 is TGTGCCATCAGTGAGTCCCCAAGCTCCTACGAGCAGTACTTC. It specifies CAISESPSSYEQYF.

This rearrangement joins TRBV2 to TRBJ2-3; 7 bases match TRBD2. J was trimmed by 2 bases and V by 3 bases; bases with no gene match: 8. This CDR3 contains 16 residues. The V gene's germline CDR1 is SNHLY and CDR2 FYNNEI. Written as DNA, the CDR3 is TGTGCCAGCAGTGAGATGACCAGCGGGGCCACAGATACGCAGTATTTT. Its translation is CASSEMTSGATDTQYF.

CDR3 bases: TGTGCCAGTGCCAGGGCCAGCTCTGGAAACACCATATATTTT. As protein: CASARASSGNTIYF. J is TRBJ1-3 and V is TRBV10-3; D possibly corresponds to TRBD1 (5 bases). The V and J ends lost 10 bases and 0 bases respectively, with 13 bases between them. The CDR3 runs 14 residues. Germline V CDR1 and CDR2: ENHRY, SYGVKD.